The present T cell receptor beta chain was sequenced within a study of blood T cell repertoires in COVID-19. The CDR3 spans 16 residues. V lost 3 bases to trimming and J lost 5 bases; unmatched junction nucleotides: 7. The germline gives CDR1 SGHVS, CDR2 FQNEAQ. Some clones are missing from TCRdb's copy, which holds only in-frame ones; the method was immunoSEQ multiplex PCR. The sample yields around 330,000 clones, 75% to 90% seen once. The J gene is TRBJ1-6, the V gene TRBV7-8; TRBD1 agrees at 7 bases. The sequenced sample consisted of PBMCs or T cells enriched from blood (not recorded which). The receptor was derived from a woman aged 40-49 years who had recovered from COVID-19. The DNA for the CDR3 is TGTGCCAGCAGCTTTATTTCTGGGACAGATAATTCACCCCTCCACTTT. Protein product: CASSFISGTDNSPLHF.